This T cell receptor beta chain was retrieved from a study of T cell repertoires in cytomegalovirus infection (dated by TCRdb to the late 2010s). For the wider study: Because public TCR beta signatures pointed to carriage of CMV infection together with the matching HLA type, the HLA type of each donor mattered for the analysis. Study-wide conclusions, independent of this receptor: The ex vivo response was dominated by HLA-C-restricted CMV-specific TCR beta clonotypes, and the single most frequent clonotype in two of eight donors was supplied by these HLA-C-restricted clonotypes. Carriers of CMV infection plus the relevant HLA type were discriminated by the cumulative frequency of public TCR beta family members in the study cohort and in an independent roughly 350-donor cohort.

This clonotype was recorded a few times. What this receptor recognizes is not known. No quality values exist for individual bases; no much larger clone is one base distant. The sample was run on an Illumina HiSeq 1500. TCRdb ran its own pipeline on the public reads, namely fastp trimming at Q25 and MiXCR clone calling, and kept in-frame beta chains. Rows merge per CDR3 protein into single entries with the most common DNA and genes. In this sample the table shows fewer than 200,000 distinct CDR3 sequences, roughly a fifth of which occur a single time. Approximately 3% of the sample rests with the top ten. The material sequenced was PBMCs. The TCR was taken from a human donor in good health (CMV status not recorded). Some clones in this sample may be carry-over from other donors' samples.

This receptor carries the CDR3 CAISTSGVSTDTQYF. The DNA sequence is as follows: TGTGCCATCAGTACTAGCGGGGTTAGCACAGATACGCAGTATTTT. Rearrangement joined TRBV10-3 to TRBJ2-3; 10 nucleotides in the junction match TRBD2. The cysteine opens and the phenylalanine closes a CDR3 of 15 amino acids. The CDR3 DNA has 45 bases and is translated from base 1. According to the germline V gene, CDR1 reads ENHRY and CDR2 reads SYGVKD. V loses 5 bases at its end and J loses 0 bases; junction bases beyond the gene matches: 2.